A selection of T cell receptor beta chains follows, all from one sample in a study of cytomegalovirus exposure and HLA in healthy donors. Profiling relied on immunoSEQ multiplex PCR, and the TCRdb table lists in-frame clones only, not all of them. The data contain 130,000 to 150,000 clones, roughly four fifths of them singletons. Sequencing input: PBMCs. The receptors come from a man in his forties in good health and CMV-seropositive. Both conserved end residues are part of each CDR3. Fields, in order: CDR3 protein, CDR3 DNA, D gene, V gene, clone size, J gene. A D gene is named only where the DNA matches it firmly. Clone size, where shown, is once, few, many, or a class for clones that have expanded.

CDR3aa: CASRRLNSGNTIYF
CDR3nt: TGTGCCAGTAGGAGACTCAACTCTGGAAACACCATATATTTT
d_gene: -
v_gene: TRBV19
abundance: -
j_gene: TRBJ1-3

CDR3aa: CASSQTPGQVYEQYF
CDR3nt: TGCGCCAGCAGCCAAACACCGGGACAGGTCTACGAGCAGTACTTC
d_gene: TRBD1
v_gene: TRBV4-3
abundance: -
j_gene: TRBJ2-7

CDR3aa: CASSTGQGNYEQYF
CDR3nt: TGTGCCAGCAGCACGGGACAGGGTAATTACGAGCAGTACTTC
d_gene: TRBD1
v_gene: TRBV7-6
abundance: -
j_gene: TRBJ2-7

CDR3aa: CASSMTGNYNEQFF
CDR3nt: TGTGCCAGTAGTATGACCGGGAACTACAATGAGCAGTTCTTC
d_gene: -
v_gene: TRBV19
abundance: -
j_gene: TRBJ2-1

CDR3aa: CASGPGSSYNEQFF
CDR3nt: TGTGCCAGCGGGCCGGGGAGCTCCTACAATGAGCAGTTCTTC
d_gene: -
v_gene: TRBV7-3
abundance: -
j_gene: TRBJ2-1

CDR3aa: CASSDRGWMNTEAFF
CDR3nt: TGTGCCAGCAGCGACAGGGGATGGATGAACACTGAAGCTTTCTTT
d_gene: TRBD1
v_gene: TRBV7-2
abundance: -
j_gene: TRBJ1-1

CDR3aa: CAIRRSEEDGYTF
CDR3nt: TGTGCCATCAGGAGAAGTGAGGAGGATGGCTACACCTTC
d_gene: -
v_gene: TRBV10-3
abundance: -
j_gene: TRBJ1-2

CDR3aa: CASSRSGTGASGANVLTF
CDR3nt: TGCGCCAGCAGCCGATCCGGGACAGGAGCCTCTGGGGCCAACGTCCTGACTTTC
d_gene: TRBD1
v_gene: TRBV5-1
abundance: once
j_gene: TRBJ2-6

CDR3aa: CASSIPRELAGELFF
CDR3nt: TGTGCCAGTAGTATCCCCAGGGAATTAGCCGGGGAGCTGTTTTTT
d_gene: -
v_gene: TRBV19
abundance: once
j_gene: TRBJ2-2

CDR3aa: CASSTTGGDAEAFF
CDR3nt: TGTGCCAGCAGTACGACAGGGGGCGACGCTGAAGCTTTCTTT
d_gene: TRBD1
v_gene: TRBV6-5
abundance: -
j_gene: TRBJ1-1

CDR3aa: CAWSPRTDYEQYF
CDR3nt: TGTGCCTGGAGTCCCCGGACAGACTACGAGCAGTACTTC
d_gene: -
v_gene: TRBV30
abundance: -
j_gene: TRBJ2-7

CDR3aa: CASSSGVNTPYGYTF
CDR3nt: TGTGCCAGCAGCTCGGGGGTGAACACCCCCTATGGCTACACCTTC
d_gene: -
v_gene: TRBV5-4
abundance: once
j_gene: TRBJ1-2

CDR3aa: CAWSVHPRTSGRFNTGELFF
CDR3nt: TGTGCCTGGAGTGTACATCCTAGGACTAGCGGGAGATTTAACACCGGGGAGCTGTTTTTT
d_gene: TRBD2
v_gene: TRBV30
abundance: -
j_gene: TRBJ2-2

CDR3aa: CASSSGLAGVTDTQYF
CDR3nt: TGTGCCAGCAGCTCGGGACTAGCGGGGGTCACAGATACGCAGTATTTT
d_gene: TRBD2
v_gene: TRBV7-2
abundance: -
j_gene: TRBJ2-3

CDR3aa: CASSLAFYEQYF
CDR3nt: TGTGCCAGCAGCTTAGCGTTCTACGAGCAGTACTTC
d_gene: -
v_gene: TRBV11-2
abundance: -
j_gene: TRBJ2-7

CDR3aa: CSVPRASKSKRYEQYF
CDR3nt: TGCAGCGTTCCGAGGGCCAGCAAGAGTAAGCGCTACGAGCAGTACTTC
d_gene: -
v_gene: TRBV29-1
abundance: -
j_gene: TRBJ2-7

CDR3aa: CASSPSGATPYRQFF
CDR3nt: TGTGCCAGCAGCCCTAGCGGGGCAACCCCGTATCGTCAGTTCTTC
d_gene: TRBD2
v_gene: TRBV7-2
abundance: -
j_gene: TRBJ2-1

CDR3aa: CASSHRRGGEQFF
CDR3nt: TGTGCCAGCAGTCACCGACGGGGGGGGGAGCAGTTCTTC
d_gene: TRBD2
v_gene: TRBV27
abundance: -
j_gene: TRBJ2-1

CDR3aa: CASSPGQGAYEQYF
CDR3nt: TGTGCCAGTAGTCCGGGACAGGGGGCCTACGAGCAGTACTTC
d_gene: TRBD1
v_gene: TRBV19
abundance: -
j_gene: TRBJ2-7

CDR3aa: CASSFREGYEQYF
CDR3nt: TGTGCCAGCAGTTTCCGGGAGGGGTACGAGCAGTACTTC
d_gene: TRBD2
v_gene: TRBV27
abundance: -
j_gene: TRBJ2-7

CDR3aa: CASSSAGINEKLFF
CDR3nt: TGTGCCAGCAGTTCAGCGGGGATTAATGAAAAACTGTTTTTT
d_gene: -
v_gene: TRBV27
abundance: -
j_gene: TRBJ1-4

CDR3aa: CASSLGSGGRYNEQFF
CDR3nt: TGTGCCAGCAGCTTGGGTAGCGGGGGACGATACAATGAGCAGTTCTTC
d_gene: TRBD2
v_gene: TRBV5-6
abundance: -
j_gene: TRBJ2-1

CDR3aa: CAGARGLQETQYF
CDR3nt: TGTGCCGGCGCTAGGGGGCTCCAAGAGACCCAGTACTTC
d_gene: TRBD1
v_gene: TRBV2
abundance: -
j_gene: TRBJ2-5

CDR3aa: CASSFWGGQGAYGYTF
CDR3nt: TGTGCCAGCAGCTTTTGGGGGGGACAGGGCGCGTATGGCTACACCTTC
d_gene: TRBD1
v_gene: TRBV7-9
abundance: once
j_gene: TRBJ1-2

CDR3aa: CASGRTSPDEQYF
CDR3nt: TGCGCCAGCGGGAGAACTAGCCCGGACGAGCAGTACTTC
d_gene: -
v_gene: TRBV10-1
abundance: -
j_gene: TRBJ2-7

CDR3aa: CASSLLRGPLSYTF
CDR3nt: TGTGCCAGCAGCTTGCTAAGGGGGCCCCTAAGCTACACCTTC
d_gene: TRBD1
v_gene: TRBV5-6
abundance: -
j_gene: TRBJ1-2

CDR3aa: CASSISRIGYTF
CDR3nt: TGTGCCAGTAGTATTTCCAGGATTGGCTACACCTTC
d_gene: -
v_gene: TRBV19
abundance: -
j_gene: TRBJ1-2

CDR3aa: CASSYERGYNEQFF
CDR3nt: TGTGCCAGCAGTTACGAAAGGGGATACAATGAGCAGTTCTTC
d_gene: -
v_gene: TRBV6-6
abundance: -
j_gene: TRBJ2-1